Shown below are 16 T cell receptor beta chains from a single sample sequenced in a study of OX40 agonist ivuxolimab in advanced cancers. Measured with immunoSEQ multiplex PCR; TCRdb has only the in-frame clones, and not every one. The data show over 75,000 clones, with roughly 93% seen just once and 0.33% held by the top ten. The source was CD4+ or CD8+ T cells sorted from blood, collected in a trial of the OX40 agonist ivuxolimab. The receptors were gathered from an adult with an advanced solid tumor such as melanoma, head and neck, liver or kidney cancer.

The CDR3, as DNA: TGTGCCAGCAGCTTCAGCGGGAGTTTGGTGGACTACAATGAGCAGTTCTTC. Amino acids: CASSFSGSLVDYNEQFF. J is TRBJ2-1 and V is TRBV7-3, with 8 positions matching TRBD2. V trimming: 3 bases; J trimming: 3 bases; junction bases outside the gene matches: 10. CDR3 size: 17 residues. Germline V lookup: CDR1 SGHTA, CDR2 FQGTGA. Full variable domain (rest looked up from reference TRBV7-3 and TRBJ2-1): GAGVSQTPSNKVTEKGKYVELRCDPISGHTALYWYRQSLGQGPEFLIYFQGTGAADDSGLPNDRFFAVRPEGSVSTLKIQRTERGDSAVYLCASSFSGSLVDYNEQFFGPGTRLTVL.

The chain recombines TRBV4-1 with TRBJ2-6, with 12 bases that match TRBD2. Germline V gene sequence: CDR1 MGHRA, CDR2 YSYEKL. CDR3 length equals 18 residues. Trimming removed 4 bases from V and 0 bases from J; junction bases left unmatched: 4. CDR3 residues: CASSRGLAGSSGANVLTF. In DNA form, the CDR3 reads TGCGCCAGCAGCCGAGGACTAGCGGGATCCTCTGGGGCCAACGTCCTGACTTTC.

This rearrangement joins TRBV7-2 to TRBJ2-1, with D perhaps matching TRBD2 (6 bases). V shed 5 bases and J shed 13 bases, with 12 bases lying between them. Germline V gene sequence: CDR1 SGHTA, CDR2 FQGNSA. There are 11 residues in the CDR3. The CDR3 coding sequence is TGTGCCAGCAGCGCCGGACTAATCCAGTTCTTC. This codes for CASSAGLIQFF.

The table lists this clone with a few counts. This sequence joins TRBV27 and TRBJ2-5; TRBD2 matches at 8 bases. V lost 8 bases to trimming and J lost 4 bases; unmatched junction nucleotides: 9. The CDR3 length is 14 residues. Germline-derived CDR1 and CDR2 are MNHEY and SMNVEV (reference sequence). CDR3: CASRVAGSRETQYF. The DNA for the CDR3 is TGTGCCAGCCGGGTAGCGGGATCGAGAGAGACCCAGTACTTC.

CDR3 amino acids: CASSLIRLRTGELFF. The CDR3 nucleotides read TGTGCCAGCAGTTTAATACGGCTCCGGACCGGGGAGCTGTTTTTT. The genes are TRBV28 and TRBJ2-2; D is ambiguous. The CDR3 consists of 15 residues. Trimming shortened V by 2 bases and J by 5 bases, and 12 bases separated the two germline ends. CDR1 is MDHEN and CDR2 is SYDVKM in the germline V gene.

V and J are TRBV7-6 and TRBJ2-7; TRBD1 aligns across 9 bases. The V and J ends lost 0 bases and 5 bases, in that order; junction bases with no gene match: 5. CDR1 SGHVS and CDR2 FNYEAQ come from the germline V gene. The CDR3 has 15 residues. The CDR3 DNA reads as TGTGCCAGCAGCTTAGCGGGACAGGGTTCGAACGAGCAGTACTTC. It encodes CASSLAGQGSNEQYF. The full variable domain, in which reference TRBV7-6 and TRBJ2-7 provide the parts outside the CDR3, is GAGVSQSPRYKVTKRGQDVALRCDPISGHVSLYWYRQALGQGPEFLTYFNYEAQQDKSGLPNDRFSAERPEGSISTLTIQRTEQRDSAMYRCASSLAGQGSNEQYFGPGTRLTVT.

The chain combines TRBV5-4 with TRBJ2-5, with 10 bases lining up with TRBD2. Looked up from germline, CDR1 is SGHNT and CDR2 is YYREEE (reference sequence). The CDR3 consists of 14 residues. J gave up 5 bases and V 4 bases, and 5 bases lay outside the gene matches. CDR3 in amino acids: CASSPSAGGETQYF. CDR3 DNA sequence: TGTGCCAGCAGCCCTTCAGCGGGGGGGGAGACCCAGTACTTC.

This sequence joins TRBV28 and TRBJ2-7; possibly TRBD2 for D (5 bases). The CDR3 contains 15 residues. CDR1 and CDR2 from the germline V gene are MDHEN and SYDVKM. V gave up 6 bases and J gave up 6 bases, with 21 bases separating them. CDR3 sequence: CASSRPPTGSGEQYF. The CDR3 DNA sequence: TGTGCCAGCAGCCGCCCCCCCACTGGGAGTGGCGAGCAGTACTTC.

This rearrangement joins TRBV23-1 to TRBJ2-6; D is perhaps TRBD2 (6 bases). TRBV23-1 is given ORF status, its function remaining uncertain. The CDR3 has 19 amino acids. V was trimmed by 3 bases and J by 0 bases, leaving 18 bases between them. CDR3 in amino acids: CASSQEREAGISGANVLTF. The CDR3 bases are TGCGCCAGCAGTCAGGAGAGGGAAGCGGGTATCTCTGGGGCCAACGTCCTGACTTTC.

V gene TRBV7-9 combines with J gene TRBJ2-5; D not resolved. V gave up 5 bases and J gave up 4 bases, with 23 bases separating them. CDR3 length equals 17 residues. From germline, CDR1 is SEHNR and CDR2 FQNEAQ (reference sequence). The CDR3 reads CASSQSINPGPGETQYF. CDR3 in DNA: TGTGCCAGCAGCCAATCGATAAACCCGGGCCCGGGAGAGACCCAGTACTTC.

J is TRBJ2-3 and V is TRBV19, with a possible D match to TRBD1 (5 bases). Per the germline V gene, CDR1 is LNHDA and CDR2 is SQIVND (reference sequence). Trimming took off 4 bases at V and 2 bases at J, with 16 bases between the two ends. The CDR3 has 16 residues. The CDR3 reads CASSKGFGRNTDTQYF. The CDR3 DNA follows: TGTGCCAGTAGTAAGGGGTTCGGTAGGAACACAGATACGCAGTATTTT.

The chain is built from TRBV21-1 and TRBJ2-6; the DNA was not used to check the table's D call, TRBD1. TRBV21-1 is labeled a pseudogene. This CDR3 comprises 16 residues. The CDR3 DNA sequence: TGTGCCAGCAGCAAATCGACAGGGGTCGGGGCCAACGTCCTGACTTTC. Translating gives CASSKSTGVGANVLTF.

Concerning this clone itself: Other DNA sequences in this specimen translate into the identical CDR3. The chain recombines TRBV7-2 with TRBJ1-2, with TRBD1 matching 8 bases. Germline lookup yields CDR1 SGHTA and CDR2 FQGNSA. V shed 4 bases and J 8 bases; nucleotides not matched to a gene: 6. The CDR3 runs to 13 residues. In nucleotides, the CDR3 is TGTGCCAGCAGCTCCGGACAGGGTGGAGGCTACACCTTC. Translating gives CASSSGQGGGYTF.

V usage is TRBV7-6 and J usage is TRBJ2-2; TRBD2 agrees at 10 bases. CDR3 length equals 17 residues. The V gene's germline CDR1 is SGHVS and CDR2 FNYEAQ. V lost 7 bases, J lost 6 bases, and 14 bases stayed unmatched. In DNA form, the CDR3 reads TGTGCCAGCATCCAGGGTCTTAGCGGGAGGAAACCCGGGGAGCTGTTTTTT. Protein product: CASIQGLSGRKPGELFF.

The genes are TRBV5-1 and TRBJ2-7, with 7 bases matching TRBD1. The CDR3 has 15 amino acids. Germline assignment: CDR1 SGHRS and CDR2 YFSETQ. Trimming took 0 bases from V and 1 from J; bases not matched to a gene: 4. In nucleotides, the CDR3 is TGCGCCAGCAGCTTGGGAGTGACAGGGTCCTACGAGCAGTACTTC. Translation gives CASSLGVTGSYEQYF.

The chain employs TRBV14 and TRBJ2-6; TRBD2 matches at 11 bases. The CDR3 has 19 residues. With 10 bases clipped from V and 0 bases from J, the junction kept 14 bases outside the gene matches. Germline CDR1 and CDR2: SGHDN and FVKESK. The CDR3 loop reads CANQWLAGGPFSGANVLTF. Written as DNA, the CDR3 is TGTGCCAACCAGTGGCTAGCGGGAGGCCCTTTCTCTGGGGCCAACGTCCTGACTTTC.